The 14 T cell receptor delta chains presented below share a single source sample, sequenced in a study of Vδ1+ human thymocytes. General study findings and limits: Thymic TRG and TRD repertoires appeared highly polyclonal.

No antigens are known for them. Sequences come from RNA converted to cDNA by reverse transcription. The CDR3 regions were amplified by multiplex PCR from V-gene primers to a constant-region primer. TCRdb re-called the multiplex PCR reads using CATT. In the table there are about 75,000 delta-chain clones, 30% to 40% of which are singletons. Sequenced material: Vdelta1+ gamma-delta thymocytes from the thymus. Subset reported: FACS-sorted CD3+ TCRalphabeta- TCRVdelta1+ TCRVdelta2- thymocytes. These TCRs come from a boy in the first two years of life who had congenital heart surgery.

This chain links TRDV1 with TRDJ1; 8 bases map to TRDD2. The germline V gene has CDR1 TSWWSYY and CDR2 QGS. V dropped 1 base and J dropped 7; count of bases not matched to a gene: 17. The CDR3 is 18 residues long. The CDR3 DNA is TGTGCTCTTGGGGAACGATCCTTCCTATTTCTCCCCGAGCGTAAACTCATCTTT. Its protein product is CALGERSFLFLPERKLIF.

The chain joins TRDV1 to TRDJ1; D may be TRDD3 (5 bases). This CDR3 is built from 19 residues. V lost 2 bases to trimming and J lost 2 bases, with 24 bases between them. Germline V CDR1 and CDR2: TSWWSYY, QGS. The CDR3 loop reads CALGEGPRDLYGVTDKLIF. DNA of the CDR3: TGTGCTCTTGGGGAAGGCCCTCGGGATCTTTATGGCGTAACCGATAAACTCATCTTT.

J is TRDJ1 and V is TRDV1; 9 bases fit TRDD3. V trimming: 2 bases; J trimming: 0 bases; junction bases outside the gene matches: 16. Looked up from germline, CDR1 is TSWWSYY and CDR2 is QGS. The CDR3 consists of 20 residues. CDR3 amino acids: CALGEAFPGGSPLYTDKLIF. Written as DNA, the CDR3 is TGTGCTCTTGGGGAAGCTTTCCCTGGGGGATCGCCCCTGTACACCGATAAACTCATCTTT.

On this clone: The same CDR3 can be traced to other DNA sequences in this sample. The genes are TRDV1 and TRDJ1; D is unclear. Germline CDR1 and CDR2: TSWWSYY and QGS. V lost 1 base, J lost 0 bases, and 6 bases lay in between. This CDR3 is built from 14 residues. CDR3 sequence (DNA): TGTGCTCTTGGGGAACGATTGTACACCGATAAACTCATCTTT. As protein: CALGERLYTDKLIF.

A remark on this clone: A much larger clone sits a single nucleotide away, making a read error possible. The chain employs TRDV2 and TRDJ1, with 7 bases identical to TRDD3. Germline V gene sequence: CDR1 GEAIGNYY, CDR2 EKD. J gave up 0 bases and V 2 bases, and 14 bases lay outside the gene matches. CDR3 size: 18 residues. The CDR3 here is CACDRVPCWGPYTDKLIF. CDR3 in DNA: TGTGCCTGTGACAGGGTTCCTTGCTGGGGGCCTTACACCGATAAACTCATCTTT.

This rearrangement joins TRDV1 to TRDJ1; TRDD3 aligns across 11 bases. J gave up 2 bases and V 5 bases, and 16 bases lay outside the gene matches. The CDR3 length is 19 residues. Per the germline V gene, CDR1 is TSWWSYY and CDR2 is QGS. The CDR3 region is CALGPRTYWGIDKTDKLIF. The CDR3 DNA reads TGTGCTCTTGGGCCTCGAACGTACTGGGGGATAGACAAAACCGATAAACTCATCTTT.

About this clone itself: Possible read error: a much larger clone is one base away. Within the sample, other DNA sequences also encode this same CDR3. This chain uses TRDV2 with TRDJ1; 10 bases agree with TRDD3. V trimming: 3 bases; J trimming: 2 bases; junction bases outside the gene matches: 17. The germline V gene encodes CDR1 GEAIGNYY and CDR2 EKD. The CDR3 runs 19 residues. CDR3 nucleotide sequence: TGTGCCTGTGACCCCCTGTCCCGCCGGGGACTGGGGGATACCGATAAACTCATCTTT. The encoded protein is CACDPLSRRGLGDTDKLIF.

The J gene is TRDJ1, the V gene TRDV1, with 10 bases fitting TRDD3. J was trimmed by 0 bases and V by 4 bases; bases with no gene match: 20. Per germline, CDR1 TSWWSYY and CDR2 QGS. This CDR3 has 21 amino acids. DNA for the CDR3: TGTGCTCTTGGGGTACCTGAATGCCGTACTGGGGGATTCCCGTACACCGATAAACTCATCTTT. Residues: CALGVPECRTGGFPYTDKLIF.

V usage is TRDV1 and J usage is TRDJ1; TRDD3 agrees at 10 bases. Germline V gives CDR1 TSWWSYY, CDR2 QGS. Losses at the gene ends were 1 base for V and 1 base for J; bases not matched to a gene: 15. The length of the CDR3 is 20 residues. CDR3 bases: TGTGCTCTTGGGGAACCCACTATTGCCTGGGGGATAGATAGCACCGATAAACTCATCTTT. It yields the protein CALGEPTIAWGIDSTDKLIF.

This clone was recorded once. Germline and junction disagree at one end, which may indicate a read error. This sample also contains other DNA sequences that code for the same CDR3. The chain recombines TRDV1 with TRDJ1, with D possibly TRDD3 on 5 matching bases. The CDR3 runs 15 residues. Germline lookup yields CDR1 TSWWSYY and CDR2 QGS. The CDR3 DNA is TGCGCTCTTGGGTTAGGGAATACGGGGACCGATAAACTCATCTTT. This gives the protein CALGLGNTGTDKLIF.

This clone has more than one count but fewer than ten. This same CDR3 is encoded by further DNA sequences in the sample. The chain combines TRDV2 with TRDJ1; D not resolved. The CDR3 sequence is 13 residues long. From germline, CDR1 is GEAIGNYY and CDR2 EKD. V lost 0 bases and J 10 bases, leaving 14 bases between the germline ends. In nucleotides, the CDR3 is TGTGCCTGTGACACCCTCCATACTCAGCTACTCATCTTT. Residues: CACDTLHTQLLIF.

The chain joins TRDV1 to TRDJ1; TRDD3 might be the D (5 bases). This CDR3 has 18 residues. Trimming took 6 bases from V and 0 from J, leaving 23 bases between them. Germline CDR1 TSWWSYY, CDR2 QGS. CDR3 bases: TGTGCTCTTGGTACCAGCGGGGGGCCGATTGAATACACCGATAAACTCATCTTT. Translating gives CALGTSGGPIEYTDKLIF.

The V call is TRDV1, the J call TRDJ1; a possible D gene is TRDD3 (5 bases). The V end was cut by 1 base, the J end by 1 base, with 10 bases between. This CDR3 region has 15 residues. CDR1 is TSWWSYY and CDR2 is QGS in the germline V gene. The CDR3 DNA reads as TGTGCTCTTGGGGAACCGGTGGGGAGCACCGATAAACTCATCTTT. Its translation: CALGEPVGSTDKLIF.

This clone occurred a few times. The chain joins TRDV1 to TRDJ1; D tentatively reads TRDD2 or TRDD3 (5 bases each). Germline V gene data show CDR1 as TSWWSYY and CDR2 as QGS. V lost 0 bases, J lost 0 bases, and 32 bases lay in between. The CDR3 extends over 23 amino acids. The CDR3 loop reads CALGELHHPRVPGVSEYTDKLIF. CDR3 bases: TGTGCTCTTGGGGAACTTCATCATCCTAGAGTTCCGGGGGTCTCGGAGTACACCGATAAACTCATCTTT.